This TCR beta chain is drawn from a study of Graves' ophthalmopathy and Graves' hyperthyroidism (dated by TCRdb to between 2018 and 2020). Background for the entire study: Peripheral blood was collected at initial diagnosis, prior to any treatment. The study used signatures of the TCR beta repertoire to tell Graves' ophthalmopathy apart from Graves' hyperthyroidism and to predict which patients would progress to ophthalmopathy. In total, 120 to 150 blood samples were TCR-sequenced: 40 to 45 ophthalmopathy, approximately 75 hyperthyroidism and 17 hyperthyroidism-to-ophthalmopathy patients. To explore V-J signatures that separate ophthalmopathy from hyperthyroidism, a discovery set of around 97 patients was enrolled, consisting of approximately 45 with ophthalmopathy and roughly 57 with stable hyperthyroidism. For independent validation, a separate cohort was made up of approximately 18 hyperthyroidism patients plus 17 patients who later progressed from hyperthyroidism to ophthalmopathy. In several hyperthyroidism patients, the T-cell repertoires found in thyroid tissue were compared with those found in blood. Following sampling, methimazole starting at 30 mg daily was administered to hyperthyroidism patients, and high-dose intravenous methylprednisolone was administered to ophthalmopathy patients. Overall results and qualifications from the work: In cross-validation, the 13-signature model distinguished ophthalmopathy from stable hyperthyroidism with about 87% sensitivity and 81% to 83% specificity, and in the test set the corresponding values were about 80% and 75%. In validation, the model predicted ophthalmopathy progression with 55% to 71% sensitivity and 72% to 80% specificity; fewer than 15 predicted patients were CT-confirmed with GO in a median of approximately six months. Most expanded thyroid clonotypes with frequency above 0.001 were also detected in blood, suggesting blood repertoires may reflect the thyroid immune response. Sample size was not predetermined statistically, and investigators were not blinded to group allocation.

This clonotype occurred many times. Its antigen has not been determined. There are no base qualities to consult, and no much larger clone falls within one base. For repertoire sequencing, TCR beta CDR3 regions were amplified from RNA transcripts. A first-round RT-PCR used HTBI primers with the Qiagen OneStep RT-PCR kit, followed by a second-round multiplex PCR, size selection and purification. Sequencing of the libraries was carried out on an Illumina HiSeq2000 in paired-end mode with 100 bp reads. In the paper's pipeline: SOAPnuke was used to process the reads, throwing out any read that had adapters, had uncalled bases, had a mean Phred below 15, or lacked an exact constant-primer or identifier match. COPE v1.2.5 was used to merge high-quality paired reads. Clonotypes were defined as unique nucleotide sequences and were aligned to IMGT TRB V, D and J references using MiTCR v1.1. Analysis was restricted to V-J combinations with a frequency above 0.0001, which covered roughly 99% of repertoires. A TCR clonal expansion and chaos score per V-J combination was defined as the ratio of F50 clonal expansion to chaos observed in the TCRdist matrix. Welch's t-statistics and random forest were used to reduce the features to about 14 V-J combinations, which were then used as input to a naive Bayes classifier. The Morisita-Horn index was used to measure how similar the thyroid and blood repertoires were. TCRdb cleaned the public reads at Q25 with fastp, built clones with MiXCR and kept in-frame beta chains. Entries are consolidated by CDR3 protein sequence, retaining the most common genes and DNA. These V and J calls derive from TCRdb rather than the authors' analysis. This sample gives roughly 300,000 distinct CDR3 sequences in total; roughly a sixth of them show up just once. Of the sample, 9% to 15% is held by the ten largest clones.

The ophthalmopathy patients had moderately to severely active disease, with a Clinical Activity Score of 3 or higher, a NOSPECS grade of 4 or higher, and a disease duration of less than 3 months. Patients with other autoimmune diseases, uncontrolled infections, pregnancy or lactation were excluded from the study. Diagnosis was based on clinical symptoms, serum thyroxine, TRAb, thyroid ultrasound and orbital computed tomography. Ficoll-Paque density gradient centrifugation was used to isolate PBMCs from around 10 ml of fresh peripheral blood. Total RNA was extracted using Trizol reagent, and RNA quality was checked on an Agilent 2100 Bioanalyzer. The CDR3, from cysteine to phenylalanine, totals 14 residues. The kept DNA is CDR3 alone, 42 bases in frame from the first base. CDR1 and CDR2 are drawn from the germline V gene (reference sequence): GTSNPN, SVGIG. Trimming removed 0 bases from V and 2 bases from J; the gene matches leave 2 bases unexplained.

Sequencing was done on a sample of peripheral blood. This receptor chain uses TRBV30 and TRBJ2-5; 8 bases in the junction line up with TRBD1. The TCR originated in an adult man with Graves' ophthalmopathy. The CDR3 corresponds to CAWSVQGGQETQYF. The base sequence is TGTGCCTGGAGTGTACAGGGGGGACAAGAGACCCAGTACTTC. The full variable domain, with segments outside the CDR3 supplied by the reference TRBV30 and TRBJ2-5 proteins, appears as SQTIHQWPATLVQPVGSPLSLECTVEGTSNPNLYWYRQAAGRGLQLLFYSVGIGQISSEVPQNLSASRPQDRQFILSSKKLLLSDSGFYLCAWSVQGGQETQYFGPGTRLLVL.